Following are 22 T cell receptor beta chains from one sample sequenced in a study of cytomegalovirus exposure and HLA in healthy donors. 60 Vbeta and 13 Jbeta primers were used in PCR. Assay used: immunoSEQ multiplex PCR; TCRdb lists only in-frame clones, some missing. The sample contains 150,000 to 200,000 clones, 82% of which appear only once. Sequenced material: PBMCs. The receptors stem from a middle-aged man in good health and CMV-seronegative.

The chain recombines TRBV25-1 with TRBJ2-2; TRBD2 matches at 11 bases. Trimming cost V 4 bases and J 5 bases; bases outside gene matches: 3. From germline, CDR1 is MGHDK and CDR2 SYGVNS. The CDR3 totals 15 residues. In DNA, the CDR3 is TGTGCCAGCAGTGCCCGGACTAGCGGGACCGGGGAGCTGTTTTTT. Translated, it gives CASSARTSGTGELFF.

Only one count was recorded for this clone. This chain uses TRBV18 with TRBJ1-1; tentative D call: TRBD1 (5 bases). The CDR3 length is 15 residues. From germline, CDR1 is KGHSH and CDR2 LQKENI. V shed 3 bases and J shed 1 base, with 12 bases lying between them. In DNA form, the CDR3 reads TGTGCCAGCTCACCTCCCTTGGGGGGGAACACTGAAGCTTTCTTT. It encodes CASSPPLGGNTEAFF. Full variable domain (outside the CDR3, taken from reference TRBV18 and TRBJ1-1): NAGVMQNPRHLVRRRGQEARLRCSPMKGHSHVYWYRQLPEEGLKFMVYLQKENIIDESGMPKERFSAEFPKEGPSILRIQQVVRGDSAAYFCASSPPLGGNTEAFFGQGTRLTVV.

This chain joins TRBV15 and TRBJ2-7; TRBD2 is a possible D gene (7 bases). V was clipped by 5 bases and J by 4 bases, with 15 bases between them. Germline CDR1 LNHNV, CDR2 YYDKDF (reference sequence). The CDR3 length is 14 residues. CDR3 amino acids: CATSARGALYEQYF. In DNA form, the CDR3 reads TGTGCCACCAGCGCTCGGGGGGCCCTTTACGAGCAGTACTTC.

The chain is built from TRBV28 and TRBJ2-1; TRBD2 aligns across 14 bases. V shed 6 bases and J 7 bases; nucleotides not matched to a gene: 5. CDR3 length: 15 residues. Per germline, CDR1 MDHEN and CDR2 SYDVKM. CDR3: CASSQGTSGSNEQFF. The CDR3 DNA follows: TGTGCCAGCAGCCAGGGGACTAGCGGGAGTAATGAGCAGTTCTTC. Based on the CDR3 plus reference TRBV28 and TRBJ2-1, the full variable domain is DVKVTQSSRYLVKRTGEKVFLECVQDMDHENMFWYRQDPGLGLRLIYFSYDVKMKEKGDIPEGYSVSREKKERFSLILESASTNQTSMYLCASSQGTSGSNEQFFGPGTRLTVL.

The rearrangement joins TRBV11-2 to TRBJ2-4; possibly TRBD1 for D (6 bases). From germline, CDR1 is SGHAT and CDR2 FQNNGV. This CDR3 contains 14 residues. V was pared by 1 base and J by 3 bases, with 7 bases between. CDR3 nucleotides: TGTGCCAGCAGCTTAGGACAGGACAAAAACATTCAGTACTTC. Translated: CASSLGQDKNIQYF.

The V and J genes are TRBV5-6 and TRBJ2-7; 9 bases match TRBD1. V lost 0 bases and J lost 5; bases outside the gene matches: 6. The CDR3 is 15 amino acids. The germline CDR1 and CDR2 sequences are SGHDT and YYEEEE. CDR3 bases: TGTGCCAGCAGCTTGGTTGCGGACAGGGGCAACGAGCAGTACTTC. Protein product: CASSLVADRGNEQYF.

The V call is TRBV6-5, the J call TRBJ2-1; the match to TRBD2 covers 8 bases. CDR1 is MNHEY, CDR2 SVGAGI, per germline. J gave up 6 bases and V 7 bases, and 11 bases lay outside the gene matches. This CDR3 contains 15 residues. The CDR3 protein is CASTYRGGRGNEQFF. DNA for the CDR3: TGTGCCAGCACCTACCGGGGGGGCCGAGGCAATGAGCAGTTCTTC.

The V call is TRBV6-5, the J call TRBJ1-5; D gene unclear. The CDR3 runs to 14 residues. The V end was cut by 0 bases, the J end by 7 bases, with 10 bases between. Per the germline V gene, CDR1 is MNHEY and CDR2 is SVGAGI. DNA of the CDR3: TGTGCCAGCAGTTACTCGAGCAACTCCCAGCCCCAGCATTTT. Translating gives CASSYSSNSQPQHF.

The V call is TRBV29-1, the J call TRBJ2-1; tentative D call: TRBD2 (5 bases). CDR3 length: 15 residues. V was pared by 6 bases and J by 6 bases, with 21 bases between. CDR1 SQVTM and CDR2 ANQGSEA come from the germline V gene. DNA for the CDR3: TGCAGCGTCCCCCGAAGCGGACCTTCTGCCAATGAGCAGTTCTTC. Translating gives CSVPRSGPSANEQFF.

The chain couples TRBV19 to TRBJ1-5; a possible D gene is TRBD1 (5 bases). The V gene's germline CDR1 is LNHDA and CDR2 SQIVND (reference sequence). The CDR3 loop spans 11 amino acids. Trimming cost V 7 bases and J 5 bases, with 6 bases left between them. The CDR3 here is CASKGDQPQHF. The CDR3, as DNA: TGTGCCAGTAAAGGGGATCAGCCCCAGCATTTT.

V gene TRBV5-1 combines with J gene TRBJ1-1; TRBD1 matches 8 bases. Germline-derived CDR1 and CDR2 are SGHRS and YFSETQ. The CDR3 is made up of 14 amino acids. With V trimmed by 6 bases and J by 4 bases, 8 bases remained unmatched. The CDR3: CASNDRGSATEAFF. CDR3 coding DNA: TGCGCCAGCAACGACAGGGGTTCGGCCACTGAAGCTTTCTTT. Together with reference TRBV5-1 and TRBJ1-1, the CDR3 gives the full variable domain: KAGVTQTPRYLIKTRGQQVTLSCSPISGHRSVSWYQQTPGQGLQFLFEYFSETQRNKGNFPGRFSGRQFSNSRSEMNVSTLELGDSALYLCASNDRGSATEAFFGQGTRLTVV.

This sequence joins TRBV27 and TRBJ2-1, with TRBD1 as a possible D gene (5 bases). Germline CDR1 and CDR2: MNHEY and SMNVEV (reference sequence). This CDR3 is 13 amino acids long. Trimming stripped 5 bases from V and 12 bases from J, with 17 bases between. DNA for the CDR3: TGTGCCAGCAGTACAGATGACAGTGAAGGGCAGTTCTTC. Translation gives CASSTDDSEGQFF.

The chain has TRBV27 and TRBJ1-1; 9 bases are shared with TRBD1. Germline values: CDR1 MNHEY, CDR2 SMNVEV (reference sequence). Trimming cost V 5 bases and J 1 base; bases outside gene matches: 5. This CDR3 spans 15 amino acids. CDR3 bases: TGTGCCAGCAGTGCTCTGGGACAGGGGAACACTGAAGCTTTCTTT. Translation gives CASSALGQGNTEAFF.

CDR3 sequence (DNA): TGTGCCAGCAGCCCCGGAGCAGCAGATACGCAGTATTTT. This gives the protein CASSPGAADTQYF. The gene calls are TRBV6-4 and TRBJ2-3; D unresolved. V shed 6 bases and J shed 4 bases, with 11 bases lying between them. The CDR3 sequence is 13 residues long. CDR1 and CDR2 (germline): MRHNA, SNTAGT.

The chain uses TRBV7-2 and TRBJ2-2; D may be TRBD1 (5 bases). The ends were cut back, 1 base at V and 5 bases at J, with 8 bases in the middle. The CDR3 is 14 amino acids. Germline assignment: CDR1 SGHTA and CDR2 FQGNSA. DNA for the CDR3: TGTGCCAGCAGCTTAGGACAGAAGACCGGGGAGCTGTTTTTT. Translation: CASSLGQKTGELFF. Combining the CDR3 with reference TRBV7-2 and TRBJ2-2 gives the whole variable domain GAGVSQSPSNKVTEKGKDVELRCDPISGHTALYWYRQSLGQGLEFLIYFQGNSAPDKSGLPSDRFSAERTGGSVSTLTIQRTQQEDSAVYLCASSLGQKTGELFFGEGSRLTVL.

This chain joins TRBV9 and TRBJ2-1; 11 nucleotides match TRBD1. CDR3 length: 14 residues. Germline V gene sequence: CDR1 SGDLS, CDR2 YYNGEE. V gave up 3 bases and J gave up 9 bases; unmatched junction bases: 5. The DNA for the CDR3 is TGTGCCAGCAGCGGCGGGACAGGGGGAGGTGAGCAGTTCTTC. Protein: CASSGGTGGGEQFF. The whole variable domain, filled in from reference TRBV9 and TRBJ2-1, reads DSGVTQTPKHLITATGQRVTLRCSPRSGDLSVYWYQQSLDQGLQFLIQYYNGEERAKGNILERFSAQQFPDLHSELNLSSLELGDSALYFCASSGGTGGGEQFFGPGTRLTVL.

The chain couples TRBV7-2 to TRBJ2-7; 13 nucleotides match TRBD2. The trim removed 1 base at V and 6 bases at J, leaving 3 bases unmatched. The CDR3 totals 15 residues. In germline, CDR1 is SGHTA, CDR2 FQGNSA. The CDR3 reads CASSLEGLAGSEQYF. In DNA form, the CDR3 reads TGTGCCAGCAGCTTAGAGGGACTAGCGGGGTCCGAGCAGTACTTC.

This clone appeared a single time. J is TRBJ2-7 and V is TRBV27; a weak D match, TRBD1 (8 bases). V was shortened by 3 bases and J by 2 bases, with 14 bases between the two germline ends. The CDR3 length is 15 residues. Per the germline V gene, CDR1 is MNHEY and CDR2 is SMNVEV (reference sequence). The CDR3: CASSFLQGGTYEQYF. CDR3 coding DNA: TGTGCCAGCAGTTTCTTACAGGGGGGGACCTACGAGCAGTACTTC.

The chain combines TRBV19 with TRBJ1-6; D not resolved. Trimming pared 3 bases from V and 4 bases from J, leaving 10 bases between. CDR1 and CDR2 from the germline V gene are LNHDA and SQIVND (reference sequence). The CDR3 totals 15 residues. DNA for the CDR3: TGTGCCAGTAGTATCGGGTTTAGGTATAATTCACCCCTCCACTTT. It translates to CASSIGFRYNSPLHF.

The gene calls are TRBV18 and TRBJ2-7; D unresolved. The germline V and J ends were trimmed by 6 bases and 4 bases, with 10 bases remaining between them. The CDR3 runs to 12 residues. Looked up from germline, CDR1 is KGHSH and CDR2 is LQKENI. DNA for the CDR3: TGTGCCAGCTCCCCGTTGCAGTACGAGCAGTACTTC. This encodes CASSPLQYEQYF.

The V and J genes are TRBV6-5 and TRBJ1-4, with D perhaps TRBD1 (5 bases). V gave up 6 bases and J gave up 4 bases, with 6 bases separating them. The CDR3 extends over 12 amino acids. CDR1 is MNHEY, CDR2 SVGAGI, per germline. The CDR3 bases are TGTGCCAGCAGGGACATTAATGAAAAACTGTTTTTT. Translation: CASRDINEKLFF.

The V and J genes are TRBV11-3 and TRBJ2-3; 16 positions match TRBD2. CDR1 and CDR2 from the germline V gene are SGHNT and YENEEA. V shed 5 bases, J shed 10 bases, and the junction held 6 bases outside the gene matches. The CDR3 contains 15 residues. The CDR3 coding sequence is TGTGCCAGCAGCCCCCAGGGACTAGCGGGGGGGCCGCAGTATTTT. Translated, it gives CASSPQGLAGGPQYF.